This T cell receptor (beta chain) was found in a study of Tregs in tolerant kidney transplant recipients. Germline assignment: CDR1 SGHDT and CDR2 YYEEEE. Trimming removed 2 bases at V and 6 bases at J, with 14 bases between. CDR3 size: 14 residues. Measured with immunoSEQ multiplex PCR; TCRdb has only the in-frame clones, and not every one. Altogether more than 95,000 clones are present, 92% being singletons, with the ten largest covering more than 0.45%. Sequencing used CD4+ T cells from blood. The J gene is TRBJ1-2, the V gene TRBV5-6; no definite D call. This sequence was found in a human donor in good health. The chain's CDR3 is CASSFGQVVHGYTF. CDR3 bases: TGTGCCAGCAGCTTTGGTCAGGTGGTCCATGGCTACACCTTC. The complete variable domain, with remaining parts taken from reference TRBV5-6 and TRBJ1-2, reads DAGVTQSPTHLIKTRGQQVTLRCSPKSGHDTVSWYQQALGQGPQFIFQYYEEEERQRGNFPDRFSGHQFPNYSSELNVNALLLGDSALYLCASSFGQVVHGYTFGSGTRLTVV.